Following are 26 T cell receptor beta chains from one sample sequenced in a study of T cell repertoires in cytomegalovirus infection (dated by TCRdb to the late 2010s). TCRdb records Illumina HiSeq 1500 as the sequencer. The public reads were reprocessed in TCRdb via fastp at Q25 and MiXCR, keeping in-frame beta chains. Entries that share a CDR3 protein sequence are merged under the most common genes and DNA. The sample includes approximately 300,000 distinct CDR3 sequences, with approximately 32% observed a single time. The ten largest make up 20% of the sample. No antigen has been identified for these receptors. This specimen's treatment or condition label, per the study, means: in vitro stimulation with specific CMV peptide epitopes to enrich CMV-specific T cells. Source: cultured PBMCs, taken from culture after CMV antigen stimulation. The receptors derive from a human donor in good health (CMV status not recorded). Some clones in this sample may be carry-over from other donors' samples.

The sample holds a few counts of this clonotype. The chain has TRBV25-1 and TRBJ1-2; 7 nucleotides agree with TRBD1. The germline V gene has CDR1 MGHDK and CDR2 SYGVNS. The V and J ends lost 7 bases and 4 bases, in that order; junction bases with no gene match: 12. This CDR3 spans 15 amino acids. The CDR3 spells CASTPNPGTVYGYTF. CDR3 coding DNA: TGTGCCAGCACCCCAAACCCCGGGACAGTCTATGGCTACACCTTC.

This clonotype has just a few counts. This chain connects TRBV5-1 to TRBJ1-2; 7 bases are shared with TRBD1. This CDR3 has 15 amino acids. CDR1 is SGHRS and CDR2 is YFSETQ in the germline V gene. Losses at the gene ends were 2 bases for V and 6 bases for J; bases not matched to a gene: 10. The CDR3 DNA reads TGCGCCAGCAGCTTATCCGGGACAGCCGATCATGGCTACACCTTC. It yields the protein CASSLSGTADHGYTF.

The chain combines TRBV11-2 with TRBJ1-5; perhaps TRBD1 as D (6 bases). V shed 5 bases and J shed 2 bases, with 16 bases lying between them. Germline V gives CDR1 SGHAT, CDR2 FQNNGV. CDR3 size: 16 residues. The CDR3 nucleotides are TGTGCCAGCAGCCCCGGGCCGGGGGGCGGCAATCAGCCCCAGCATTTT. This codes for CASSPGPGGGNQPQHF.

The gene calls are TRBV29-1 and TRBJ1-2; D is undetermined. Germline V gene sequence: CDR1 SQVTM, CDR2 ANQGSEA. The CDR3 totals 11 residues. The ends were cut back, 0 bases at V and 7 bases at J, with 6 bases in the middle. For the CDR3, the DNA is TGCAGCGTTGAAGATCGGACTGGCTACACCTTC. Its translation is CSVEDRTGYTF.

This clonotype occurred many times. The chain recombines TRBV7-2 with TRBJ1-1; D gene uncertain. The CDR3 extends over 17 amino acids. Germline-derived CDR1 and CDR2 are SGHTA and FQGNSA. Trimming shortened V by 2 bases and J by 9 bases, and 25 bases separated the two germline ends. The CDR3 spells CASSLNHRRAGVNKAFF. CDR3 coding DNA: TGTGCCAGCAGCTTAAATCATCGGAGGGCGGGCGTAAATAAAGCTTTCTTT.

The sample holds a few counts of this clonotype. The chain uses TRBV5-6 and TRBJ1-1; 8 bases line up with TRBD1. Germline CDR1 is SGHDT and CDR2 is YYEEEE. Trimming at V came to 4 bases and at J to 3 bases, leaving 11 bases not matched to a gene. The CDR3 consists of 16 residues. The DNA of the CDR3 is TGTGCCAGCAGCCCCATTACAGGGGGTAGGGACACTGAAGCTTTCTTT. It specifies CASSPITGGRDTEAFF.

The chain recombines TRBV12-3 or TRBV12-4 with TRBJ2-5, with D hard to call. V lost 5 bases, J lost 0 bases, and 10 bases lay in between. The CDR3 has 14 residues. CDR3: CASSPLGDQETQYF. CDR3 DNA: TGTGCCAGCAGTCCCCTTGGGGACCAAGAGACCCAGTACTTC.

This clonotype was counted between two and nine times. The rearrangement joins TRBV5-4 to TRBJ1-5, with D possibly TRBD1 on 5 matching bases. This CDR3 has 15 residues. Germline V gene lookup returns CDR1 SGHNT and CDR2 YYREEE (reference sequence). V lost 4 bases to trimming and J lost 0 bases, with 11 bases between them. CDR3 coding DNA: TGTGCCAGCAGCGTGGGACCGAATAGCAATCAGCCCCAGCATTTT. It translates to CASSVGPNSNQPQHF.

DNA of the CDR3: TGTGCCAGCAGCCTCGGACTAGCGGGGGGGCTTGTGGGCACAGATACGCAGTATTTT. This translates into CASSLGLAGGLVGTDTQYF. The gene calls are TRBV9 and TRBJ2-3, with TRBD2 matching 15 bases. Germline trimming cut 4 bases from V and 1 base from J; bases unmatched to any gene: 10. This CDR3 region has 19 residues. Germline V gene sequence: CDR1 SGDLS, CDR2 YYNGEE.

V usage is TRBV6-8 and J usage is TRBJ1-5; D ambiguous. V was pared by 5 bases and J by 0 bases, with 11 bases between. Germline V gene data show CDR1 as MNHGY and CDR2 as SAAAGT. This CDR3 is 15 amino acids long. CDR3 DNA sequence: TGTGCCAGCAGTCATTGGACCGATAGCAATCAGCCCCAGCATTTT. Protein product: CASSHWTDSNQPQHF.

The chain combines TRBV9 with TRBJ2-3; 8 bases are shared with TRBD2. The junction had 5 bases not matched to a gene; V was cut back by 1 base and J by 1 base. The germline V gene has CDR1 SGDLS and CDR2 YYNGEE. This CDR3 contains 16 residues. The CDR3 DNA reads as TGTGCCAGCAGCGTAACTCTTAGCGGGGGCACAGATACGCAGTATTTT. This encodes CASSVTLSGGTDTQYF.

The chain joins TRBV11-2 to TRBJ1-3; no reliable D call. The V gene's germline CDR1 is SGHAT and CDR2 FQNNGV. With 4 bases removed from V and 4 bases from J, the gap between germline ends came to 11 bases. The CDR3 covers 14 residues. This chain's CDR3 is CASSSHRGGNTIYF. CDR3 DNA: TGTGCCAGCAGCTCACACAGAGGCGGAAACACCATATATTTT.

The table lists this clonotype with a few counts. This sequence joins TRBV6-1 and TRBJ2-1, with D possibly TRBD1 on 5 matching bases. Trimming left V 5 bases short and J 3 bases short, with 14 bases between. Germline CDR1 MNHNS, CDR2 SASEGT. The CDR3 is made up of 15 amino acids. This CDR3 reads CASSREGAGYNEQFF. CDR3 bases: TGTGCCAGCAGTCGTGAAGGGGCTGGCTACAATGAGCAGTTCTTC.

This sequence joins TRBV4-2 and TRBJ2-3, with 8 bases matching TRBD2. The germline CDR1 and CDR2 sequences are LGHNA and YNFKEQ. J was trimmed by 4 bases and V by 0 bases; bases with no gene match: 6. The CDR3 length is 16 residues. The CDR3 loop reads CASSQEGPGGADTQYF. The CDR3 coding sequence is TGTGCCAGCAGCCAAGAAGGGCCCGGGGGGGCAGATACGCAGTATTTT.

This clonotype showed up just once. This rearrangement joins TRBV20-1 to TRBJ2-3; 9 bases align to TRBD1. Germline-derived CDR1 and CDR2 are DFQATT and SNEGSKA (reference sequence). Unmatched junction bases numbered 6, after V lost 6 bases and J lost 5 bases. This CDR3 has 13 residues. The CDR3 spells CSADRGYGDTQYF. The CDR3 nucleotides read TGCAGTGCGGACAGGGGATATGGAGATACGCAGTATTTT.

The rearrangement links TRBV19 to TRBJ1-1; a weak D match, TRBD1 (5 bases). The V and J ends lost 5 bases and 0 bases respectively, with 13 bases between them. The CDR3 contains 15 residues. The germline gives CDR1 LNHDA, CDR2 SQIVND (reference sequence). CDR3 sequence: CASSLLGPLNTEAFF. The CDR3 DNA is TGTGCCAGTAGTCTCCTGGGACCGTTGAACACTGAAGCTTTCTTT.

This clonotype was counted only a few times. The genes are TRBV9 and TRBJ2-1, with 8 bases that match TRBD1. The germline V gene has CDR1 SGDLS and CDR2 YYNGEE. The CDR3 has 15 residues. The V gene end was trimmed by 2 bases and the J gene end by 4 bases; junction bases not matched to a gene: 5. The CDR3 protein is CASSVGTGVYNEQFF. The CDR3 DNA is TGTGCCAGCAGCGTCGGGACAGGTGTATACAATGAGCAGTTCTTC.

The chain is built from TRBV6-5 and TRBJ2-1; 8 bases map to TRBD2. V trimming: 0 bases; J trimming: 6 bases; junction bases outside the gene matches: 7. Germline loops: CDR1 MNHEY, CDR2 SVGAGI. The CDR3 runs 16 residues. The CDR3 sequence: CASSYSRSGGLNEQFF. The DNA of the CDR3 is TGTGCCAGCAGTTACTCCCGGAGCGGGGGCCTCAATGAGCAGTTCTTC.

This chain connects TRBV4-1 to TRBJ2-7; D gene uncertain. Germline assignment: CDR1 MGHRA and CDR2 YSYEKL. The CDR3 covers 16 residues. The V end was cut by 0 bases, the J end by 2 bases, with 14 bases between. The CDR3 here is CASSQDPNNSAYEQYF. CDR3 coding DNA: TGCGCCAGCAGCCAAGACCCCAACAATTCGGCCTACGAGCAGTACTTC.

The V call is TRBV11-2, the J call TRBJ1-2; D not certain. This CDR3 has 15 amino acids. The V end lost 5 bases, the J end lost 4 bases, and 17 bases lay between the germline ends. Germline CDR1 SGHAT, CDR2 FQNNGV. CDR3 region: CASSPEAGLPYGYTF. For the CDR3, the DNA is TGTGCCAGCAGCCCGGAGGCGGGCTTACCCTATGGCTACACCTTC.

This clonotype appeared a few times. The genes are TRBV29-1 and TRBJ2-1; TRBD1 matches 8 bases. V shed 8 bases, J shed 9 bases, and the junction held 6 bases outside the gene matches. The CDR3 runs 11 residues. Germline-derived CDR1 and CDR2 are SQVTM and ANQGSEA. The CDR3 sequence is CSTHRGTEQFF. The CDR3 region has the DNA TGCAGCACCCACAGGGGGACTGAGCAGTTCTTC.

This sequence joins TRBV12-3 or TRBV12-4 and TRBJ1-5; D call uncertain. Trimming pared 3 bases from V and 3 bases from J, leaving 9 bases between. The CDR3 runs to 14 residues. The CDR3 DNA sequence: TGTGCCAGCAGTTTGCGGCAAAACAATCAGCCCCAGCATTTT. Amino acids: CASSLRQNNQPQHF.

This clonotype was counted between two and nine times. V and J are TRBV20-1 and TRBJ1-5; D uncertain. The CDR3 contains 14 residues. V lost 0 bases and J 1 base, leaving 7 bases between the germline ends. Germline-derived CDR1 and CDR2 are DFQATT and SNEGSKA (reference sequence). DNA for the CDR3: TGCAGTGCTAGAGATCCGGGGAGCAATCAGCCCCAGCATTTT. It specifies CSARDPGSNQPQHF.

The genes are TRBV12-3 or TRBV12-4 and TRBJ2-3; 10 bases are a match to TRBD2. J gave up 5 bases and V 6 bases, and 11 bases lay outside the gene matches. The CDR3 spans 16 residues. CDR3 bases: TGTGCCAGCAGGGATCTAGCGGGAGACGGTATAGATACGCAGTATTTT. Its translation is CASRDLAGDGIDTQYF.

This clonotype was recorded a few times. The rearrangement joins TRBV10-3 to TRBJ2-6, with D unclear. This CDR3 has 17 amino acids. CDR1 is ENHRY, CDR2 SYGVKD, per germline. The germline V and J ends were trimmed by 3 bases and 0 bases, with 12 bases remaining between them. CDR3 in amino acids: CAISETAAASGANVLTF. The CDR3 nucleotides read TGTGCCATCAGTGAAACGGCAGCTGCCTCTGGGGCCAACGTCCTGACTTTC.

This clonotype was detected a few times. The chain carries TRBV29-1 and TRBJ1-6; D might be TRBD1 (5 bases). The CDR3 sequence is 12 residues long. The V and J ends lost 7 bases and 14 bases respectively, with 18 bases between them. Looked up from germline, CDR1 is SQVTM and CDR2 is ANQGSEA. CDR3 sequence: CSASDRGKALHF. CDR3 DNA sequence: TGCAGCGCTTCGGACCGGGGCAAAGCCCTCCACTTT.